Listed below are T cell receptor beta chains from one sample, sequenced in a study of T cells in tumors after PD-1 blockade. Clones were read by immunoSEQ multiplex PCR, and TCRdb kept only the in-frame ones, dropping some. The table has 10,000 to 15,000 clones, 63% seen once. Specimen: tumor tissue, collected before anti-PD-1 treatment. The receptors derive from a human donor with cutaneous squamous cell carcinoma. CDR3s include the opening cysteine and the closing phenylalanine or tryptophan. The order of the fields is D gene, clone size, J gene, V gene, CDR3 protein, CDR3 DNA. A D gene is named only where the DNA matches it firmly. The size of a clone is reported for some rows only, either as once, few or many, or as a class for expanded clones.

d_gene: -; abundance: -; j_gene: TRBJ1-6; v_gene: TRBV11-2; CDR3aa: CASESSGALGSPLHF; CDR3nt: TGTGCCAGCGAGTCATCTGGGGCCCTCGGTTCACCCCTCCACTTT
d_gene: TRBD2; abundance: -; j_gene: TRBJ2-1; v_gene: TRBV4-2; CDR3aa: CASSQVRGGEQFF; CDR3nt: TGTGCCAGCAGCCAAGTACGGGGGGGGGAACAGTTCTTC
d_gene: -; abundance: once; j_gene: TRBJ2-7; v_gene: TRBV6-2/TRBV6-3; CDR3aa: CASSYAERPYEQYF; CDR3nt: TGTGCCAGCAGTTACGCCGAGCGGCCCTACGAGCAGTACTTC
d_gene: TRBD2; abundance: -; j_gene: TRBJ2-7; v_gene: TRBV7-9; CDR3aa: CASSFAGDAYEQYF; CDR3nt: TGTGCCAGCAGCTTTGCGGGAGACGCCTACGAGCAGTACTTC
d_gene: -; abundance: -; j_gene: TRBJ2-3; v_gene: TRBV28; CDR3aa: CASSPAAILGIADTQYF; CDR3nt: TGTGCCAGCAGTCCGGCTGCGATTTTGGGGATCGCAGATACGCAGTATTTT
d_gene: TRBD2; abundance: once; j_gene: TRBJ2-1; v_gene: TRBV7-9; CDR3aa: CASSDGAGGNEQFF; CDR3nt: TGTGCCAGCAGCGATGGGGCGGGGGGCAATGAGCAGTTCTTC
d_gene: TRBD2; abundance: -; j_gene: TRBJ2-3; v_gene: TRBV2; CDR3aa: CASSEGPRGVGTQYF; CDR3nt: TGTGCCAGCAGTGAAGGGCCGCGGGGGGTGGGTACGCAGTATTTT
d_gene: -; abundance: -; j_gene: TRBJ2-3; v_gene: TRBV29-1; CDR3aa: CGAPGDPDTQYF; CDR3nt: TGCGGCGCCCCAGGCGACCCAGATACGCAGTATTTT
d_gene: TRBD2; abundance: -; j_gene: TRBJ2-2; v_gene: TRBV15; CDR3aa: CATSRSTGTSGGQGTGELFF; CDR3nt: TGTGCCACCAGCAGAAGTACCGGGACTAGCGGGGGGCAAGGCACCGGGGAGCTGTTTTTT
d_gene: -; abundance: medium-sized; j_gene: TRBJ2-7; v_gene: TRBV6-5; CDR3aa: CASEMTGFEQYF; CDR3nt: TGTGCCAGCGAGATGACGGGGTTCGAGCAGTACTTC
d_gene: -; abundance: -; j_gene: TRBJ1-1; v_gene: TRBV9; CDR3aa: CASSVGAHTEAFF; CDR3nt: TGTGCCAGCAGCGTTGGGGCCCACACTGAAGCTTTCTTT
d_gene: -; abundance: -; j_gene: TRBJ2-3; v_gene: TRBV27; CDR3aa: CASSLSGALSTDTQYF; CDR3nt: TGTGCCAGCAGTTTATCAGGGGCCCTTAGCACAGATACGCAGTATTTT
d_gene: TRBD2; abundance: -; j_gene: TRBJ2-7; v_gene: TRBV6-6; CDR3aa: CASSQPLAGGSYEQYF; CDR3nt: TGTGCCAGCAGCCAGCCTCTAGCGGGAGGATCCTACGAGCAGTACTTC
d_gene: TRBD2; abundance: -; j_gene: TRBJ2-1; v_gene: TRBV29-1; CDR3aa: CSVATSVTEQFF; CDR3nt: TGCAGCGTCGCGACTAGCGTCACTGAGCAGTTCTTC
d_gene: TRBD1; abundance: -; j_gene: TRBJ1-1; v_gene: TRBV18; CDR3aa: CASSSGQGWTEAFF; CDR3nt: TGTGCCAGCTCAAGTGGACAGGGATGGACTGAAGCTTTCTTT
d_gene: TRBD2; abundance: -; j_gene: TRBJ2-5; v_gene: TRBV2; CDR3aa: CASRYGLAGKYQETQYF; CDR3nt: TGTGCCAGCAGGTACGGACTAGCGGGAAAGTACCAAGAGACCCAGTACTTC
d_gene: TRBD2; abundance: -; j_gene: TRBJ2-1; v_gene: TRBV14; CDR3aa: CASSQTGTSGSSYNEQFF; CDR3nt: TGTGCCAGCAGCCAAACCGGGACTAGCGGTTCCTCCTACAATGAGCAGTTCTTC
d_gene: -; abundance: -; j_gene: TRBJ2-7; v_gene: TRBV28; CDR3aa: CASSLGDYEQYF; CDR3nt: TGTGCCAGCAGTTTAGGCGACTACGAGCAGTACTTC
d_gene: -; abundance: -; j_gene: TRBJ1-6; v_gene: TRBV28; CDR3aa: CASSLEALGDSPLHF; CDR3nt: TGTGCCAGCAGTTTAGAAGCGCTTGGCGATTCACCCCTCCACTTT
d_gene: -; abundance: -; j_gene: TRBJ2-1; v_gene: TRBV2; CDR3aa: CASSSYLNEQFF; CDR3nt: TGTGCCAGCAGCAGCTACCTCAATGAGCAGTTCTTC
d_gene: -; abundance: -; j_gene: TRBJ2-3; v_gene: TRBV5-4; CDR3aa: CASSPAMSTDTQYF; CDR3nt: TGTGCCAGCAGCCCAGCGATGAGCACAGATACGCAGTATTTT
d_gene: TRBD2; abundance: few; j_gene: TRBJ2-7; v_gene: TRBV6-5; CDR3aa: CASSEGLAKGEQYF; CDR3nt: TGTGCCAGCAGCGAGGGACTAGCTAAAGGCGAGCAGTACTTC
d_gene: -; abundance: -; j_gene: TRBJ1-6; v_gene: TRBV25-1; CDR3aa: CASSEYEGRDNSPLHF; CDR3nt: TGTGCCAGCAGTGAATACGAAGGTCGGGATAATTCACCCCTCCACTTT
d_gene: -; abundance: once; j_gene: TRBJ2-2; v_gene: TRBV6-4; CDR3aa: CASSALGEVGELFF; CDR3nt: TGTGCCAGCAGTGCCCTGGGGGAAGTCGGGGAGCTGTTTTTT
d_gene: -; abundance: -; j_gene: TRBJ2-5; v_gene: TRBV7-9; CDR3aa: CASSLGSQETQYF; CDR3nt: TGTGCCAGCAGCTTAGGTAGCCAAGAGACCCAGTACTTC